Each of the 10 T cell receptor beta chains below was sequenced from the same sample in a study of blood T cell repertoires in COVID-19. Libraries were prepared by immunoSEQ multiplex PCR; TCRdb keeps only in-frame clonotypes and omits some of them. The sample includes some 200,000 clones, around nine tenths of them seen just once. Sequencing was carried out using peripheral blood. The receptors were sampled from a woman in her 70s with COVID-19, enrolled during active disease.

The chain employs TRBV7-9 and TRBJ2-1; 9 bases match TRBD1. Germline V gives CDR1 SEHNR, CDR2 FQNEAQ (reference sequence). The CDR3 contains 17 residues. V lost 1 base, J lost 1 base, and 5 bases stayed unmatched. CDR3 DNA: TGTGCCAGCAGCTTAGGAACCGGGACAGGGTCCTACAATGAGCAGTTCTTC. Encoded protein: CASSLGTGTGSYNEQFF.

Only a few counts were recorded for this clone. The CDR3 sequence is CASSPRTSANEQFF. CDR3 DNA: TGTGCCAGCAGCCCTAGGACTAGCGCCAATGAGCAGTTCTTC. The V call is TRBV9, the J call TRBJ2-1, with 9 bases lining up with TRBD2. V was pared by 4 bases and J by 6 bases, with 5 bases of the junction left unmatched. The CDR3 runs to 14 residues. CDR1 is SGDLS, CDR2 YYNGEE, per germline.

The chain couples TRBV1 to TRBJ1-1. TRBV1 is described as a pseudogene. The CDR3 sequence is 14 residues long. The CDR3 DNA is TGCACCAGCAGCCATCATCGGGTGAACACTGAAGCTTTCTTT. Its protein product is CTSSHHRVNTEAFF.

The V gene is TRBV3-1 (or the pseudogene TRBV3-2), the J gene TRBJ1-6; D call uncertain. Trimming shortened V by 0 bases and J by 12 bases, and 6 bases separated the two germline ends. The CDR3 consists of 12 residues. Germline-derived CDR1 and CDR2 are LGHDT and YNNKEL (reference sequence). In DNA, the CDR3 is TGTGCCAGCAGCCAAGACAAGAGACCCCTCCACTTT. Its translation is CASSQDKRPLHF.

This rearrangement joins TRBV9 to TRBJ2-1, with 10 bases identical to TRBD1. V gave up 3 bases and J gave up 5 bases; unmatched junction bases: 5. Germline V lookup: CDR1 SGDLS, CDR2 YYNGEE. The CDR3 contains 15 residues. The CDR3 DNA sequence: TGTGCCAGCAGCGAGACAGGGGGCGCTAACAATGAGCAGTTCTTC. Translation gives CASSETGGANNEQFF.

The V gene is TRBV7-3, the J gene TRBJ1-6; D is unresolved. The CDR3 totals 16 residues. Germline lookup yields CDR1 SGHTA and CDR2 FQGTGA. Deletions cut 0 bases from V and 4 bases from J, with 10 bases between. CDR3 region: CASSLTGRFYNSPLHF. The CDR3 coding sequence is TGTGCCAGCAGCTTAACGGGCAGGTTTTATAATTCACCCCTCCACTTT.

The CDR3 DNA is TGCGCCAGCAGCCAGTTAGCCTTACAGGGGGCTGGTTCACCCCTCCACTTT. It specifies CASSQLALQGAGSPLHF. The genes are TRBV4-1 and TRBJ1-6; 9 nucleotides line up with TRBD1. Trimming at V came to 3 bases and at J to 9 bases, leaving 12 bases not matched to a gene. Germline V gene lookup returns CDR1 MGHRA and CDR2 YSYEKL. The CDR3 loop spans 17 amino acids.

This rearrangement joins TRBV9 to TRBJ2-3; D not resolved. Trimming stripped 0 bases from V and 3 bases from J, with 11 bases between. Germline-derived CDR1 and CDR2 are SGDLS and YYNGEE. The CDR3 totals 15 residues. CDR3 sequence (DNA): TGTGCCAGCAGCGTAGATGTCAGGATAACAGATACGCAGTATTTT. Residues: CASSVDVRITDTQYF.

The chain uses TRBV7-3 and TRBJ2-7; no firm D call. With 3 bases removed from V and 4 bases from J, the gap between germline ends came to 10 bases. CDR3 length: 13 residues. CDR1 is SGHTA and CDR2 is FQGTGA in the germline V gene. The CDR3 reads CASSFGERYEQYF. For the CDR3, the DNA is TGTGCCAGCAGCTTCGGTGAACGTTACGAGCAGTACTTC. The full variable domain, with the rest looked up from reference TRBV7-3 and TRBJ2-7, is GAGVSQTPSNKVTEKGKYVELRCDPISGHTALYWYRQSLGQGPEFLIYFQGTGAADDSGLPNDRFFAVRPEGSVSTLKIQRTERGDSAVYLCASSFGERYEQYFGPGTRLTVT.

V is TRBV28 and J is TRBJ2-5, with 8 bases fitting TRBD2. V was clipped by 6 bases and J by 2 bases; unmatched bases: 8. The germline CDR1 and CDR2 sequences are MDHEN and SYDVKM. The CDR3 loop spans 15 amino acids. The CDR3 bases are TGTGCCAGCAGACAAGCGGGAGCGGGTCAAGAGACCCAGTACTTC. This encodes CASRQAGAGQETQYF. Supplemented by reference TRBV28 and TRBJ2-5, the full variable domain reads DVKVTQSSRYLVKRTGEKVFLECVQDMDHENMFWYRQDPGLGLRLIYFSYDVKMKEKGDIPEGYSVSREKKERFSLILESASTNQTSMYLCASRQAGAGQETQYFGPGTRLLVL.